This T cell receptor (beta chain) was sequenced for a study of blood T cell repertoires in COVID-19. Across the whole study: Acute and convalescent COVID-19 specimens originated in the United States, Italy and Spain.

The data were produced by immunoSEQ multiplex PCR, yet TCRdb's version contains in-frame clones alone and is incomplete. Counted here are roughly 440,000 clones, 88% occurring once; the ten biggest clones make up roughly 12%. V was cut by 4 bases and J by 4 bases, with 17 bases left in between. CDR3 length equals 15 residues. Germline lookup yields CDR1 SGHRS and CDR2 YFSETQ. This clone was seen just once. The specimen sequenced was peripheral blood. The chain carries TRBV5-1 and TRBJ1-1, with D possibly being TRBD1 (6 bases). The origin of this receptor is a woman in her forties or fifties with COVID-19, enrolled during active disease. CDR3 in DNA: TGCGCCAGCAGCCCGCTGGGACATGCGGGCACTGAAGCTTTCTTT. Protein product: CASSPLGHAGTEAFF.